This T cell receptor (beta chain) is drawn from a study of technical replicates of blood from a handful of donors. The CDR3 sequence is 12 residues long. The V and J ends lost 7 bases and 6 bases respectively, with 11 bases between them. Germline V CDR1 and CDR2: MNHEY, SVGAGI. The method was immunoSEQ multiplex PCR; TCRdb's version includes in-frame clones alone and lacks a portion of them. The repertoire holds about 80,000 clones, with approximately 94% as singletons. This TCR was recovered from a human donor in good health. The rearrangement uses TRBV6-5 and TRBJ2-3; D is undetermined. Sequenced input: T cells isolated from PBMCs. The CDR3 reads CASTSMWDTQYF. The CDR3 DNA reads TGTGCCAGCACCTCTATGTGGGATACGCAGTATTTT.